Following are 5 T cell receptor beta chains from one sample sequenced in a study of cytomegalovirus exposure and HLA in healthy donors. The PCR contained 60 Vbeta and 13 Jbeta primers. Clones were read by immunoSEQ multiplex PCR, and TCRdb kept only the in-frame ones, dropping some. The sample includes roughly 150,000 clones, roughly 80% of them seen just once. Material for sequencing was PBMCs. The source of these receptors is a male donor in good health and CMV-seropositive.

This rearrangement joins TRBV9 to TRBJ1-3; no clear D gene. The V and J ends lost 0 bases and 3 bases respectively, with 4 bases between them. The CDR3 totals 13 residues. Germline V lookup: CDR1 SGDLS, CDR2 YYNGEE. The CDR3 nucleotides are TGTGCCAGCAGCGTAGGTAGTGGAAACACCATATATTTT. Translating gives CASSVGSGNTIYF.

The V call is TRBV7-9, the J call TRBJ1-1; TRBD1 might be the D (5 bases). V dropped 5 bases and J dropped 7 bases, with 11 bases sitting between them. This CDR3 is 12 amino acids long. Germline loops: CDR1 SEHNR, CDR2 FQNEAQ (reference sequence). CDR3 protein: CASSRDWNEAFF. In DNA, the CDR3 is TGTGCCAGCAGCCGGGACTGGAATGAAGCTTTCTTT.

CDR3 DNA: TGTGCCAGCAGGCCTCCGGAAGGAGACCCCTACAATGAGCAGTTCTTC. Protein sequence: CASRPPEGDPYNEQFF. The chain recombines TRBV27 with TRBJ2-1; unclear D gene. CDR1 and CDR2 (germline): MNHEY, SMNVEV (reference sequence). V lost 6 bases, J lost 2 bases, and 17 bases lay in between. The CDR3 is 16 residues long.

The chain is built from TRBV7-9 and TRBJ1-1; 11 nucleotides line up with TRBD1. The CDR3 runs to 16 residues. Germline V gene data show CDR1 as SEHNR and CDR2 as FQNEAQ (reference sequence). Trimming removed 4 bases from V and 6 bases from J; junction bases left unmatched: 10. The DNA for the CDR3 is TGTGCCAGCAGCTCCTTACGAGGACAGGGGGCGCCTGAAGCTTTCTTT. Protein: CASSSLRGQGAPEAFF. Variable domain in full (rest from reference TRBV7-9 and TRBJ1-1): DTGVSQNPRHKITKRGQNVTFRCDPISEHNRLYWYRQTLGQGPEFLTYFQNEAQLEKSRLLSDRFSAERPKGSFSTLEIQRTEQGDSAMYLCASSSLRGQGAPEAFFGQGTRLTVV.

The gene calls are TRBV4-1 and TRBJ1-6, with D hard to call. From germline, CDR1 is MGHRA and CDR2 YSYEKL. V was pared by 0 bases and J by 7 bases, with 16 bases between. CDR3 length: 17 amino acids. CDR3 nucleotide sequence: TGCGCCAGCAGCCAAGATCTTGACCCAAGAGGGAATTCACCCCTCCACTTT. This translates into CASSQDLDPRGNSPLHF.